This paragraph covers one T cell receptor (beta chain) sequence. The source of the sample is a study of blood T cell repertoires in COVID-19. Study in general: Collection of acute and convalescent COVID-19 samples took place in the United States, Italy and Spain. Sample material is recorded as cDNA or gDNA derived from T cells, B-cell-depleted T cells, or PBMCs.

The CDR3 sequence is 15 residues long. Germline V gives CDR1 LGHDT, CDR2 YNNKEL (reference sequence). Trimming removed 2 bases from V and 5 bases from J, with 15 bases in between. In the original analysis: Amplification of reference gene primers was used by the study to estimate nucleated cell counts. Clones were read by immunoSEQ multiplex PCR, and TCRdb kept only the in-frame ones, dropping some. The V and J calls and clone size come from that table; D and trimming were worked out from the DNA. The sample lists some 15,000 clones; approximately 85% were seen once. The specimen was peripheral blood. This chain uses TRBV3-1 (or the pseudogene TRBV3-2) with TRBJ1-1; possible D gene TRBD1, 6 bases. The clonotype comes from a human donor in a cohort sampled during active COVID-19. CDR3 nucleotide sequence: TGTGCCAGCAGCCAAACAGGGATTTGGGGGACTGAAGCTTTCTTT. Its translation: CASSQTGIWGTEAFF.